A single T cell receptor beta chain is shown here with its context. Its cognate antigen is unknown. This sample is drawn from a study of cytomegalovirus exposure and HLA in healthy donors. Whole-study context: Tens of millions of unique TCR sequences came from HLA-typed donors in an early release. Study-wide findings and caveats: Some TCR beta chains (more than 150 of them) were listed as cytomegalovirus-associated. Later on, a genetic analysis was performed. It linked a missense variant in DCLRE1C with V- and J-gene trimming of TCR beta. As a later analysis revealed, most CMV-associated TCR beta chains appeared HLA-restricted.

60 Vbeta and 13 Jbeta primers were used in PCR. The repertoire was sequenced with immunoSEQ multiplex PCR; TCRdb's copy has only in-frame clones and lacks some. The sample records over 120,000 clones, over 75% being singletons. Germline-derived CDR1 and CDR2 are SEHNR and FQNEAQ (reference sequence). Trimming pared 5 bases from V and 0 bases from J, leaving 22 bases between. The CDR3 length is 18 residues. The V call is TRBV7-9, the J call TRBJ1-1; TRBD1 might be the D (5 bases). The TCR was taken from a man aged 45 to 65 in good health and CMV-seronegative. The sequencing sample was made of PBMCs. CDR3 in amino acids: CASSAGQLIGVMNTEAFF. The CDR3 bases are TGTGCCAGCAGCGCCGGACAATTGATTGGAGTAATGAACACTGAAGCTTTCTTT.